Shown below are 19 T cell receptor beta chains from a single sample sequenced in a study of T cells in Graves' hyperthyroidism and ophthalmopathy. It was RNA transcripts that yielded the amplified TCR beta CDR3 regions. Carried out on the TCR CDR3, a first-round RT-PCR used the HTBI primer set. TCRdb re-analysed the multiplex PCR reads in MiXCR, keeping a single row per CDR3 protein. The sample has approximately 600,000 distinct CDR3 sequences, 11% to 15% seen once. The sample consisted of blood. These receptors were taken from a woman aged 30 to 39 with Graves' hyperthyroidism that later progressed to Graves' ophthalmopathy.

This clonotype was counted many times. The chain is built from TRBV28 and TRBJ2-7; 9 bases are a match to TRBD2. With V trimmed by 6 bases and J by 1 base, 4 bases remained unmatched. The CDR3 runs 14 residues. Germline CDR1 MDHEN, CDR2 SYDVKM. The CDR3 region has the DNA TGTGCCAGCAGGGGTAGCGGGAGTTCCTACGAGCAGTACTTC. This sequence encodes CASRGSGSSYEQYF.

This clonotype showed up many times. The V call is TRBV20-1, the J call TRBJ2-2; D not certain. V lost 0 bases and J 4 bases, leaving 9 bases between the germline ends. CDR1 and CDR2 from the germline V gene are DFQATT and SNEGSKA (reference sequence). The CDR3 runs to 14 residues. The CDR3 protein is CSARDKAVTGELFF. Here the CDR3 DNA reads TGCAGTGCTAGAGATAAGGCGGTCACCGGGGAGCTGTTTTTT.

This clonotype was seen at least ten times. V gene TRBV7-2 combines with J gene TRBJ1-1; D not resolved. The length of the CDR3 is 15 residues. Between the trimmed V and J ends, which lost 3 bases and 1 base, there was a span of 12 bases. CDR1 is SGHTA, CDR2 FQGNSA, per germline. CDR3 residues: CASSLSGRGNTEAFF. The CDR3 coding sequence is TGTGCCAGCAGCTTGTCAGGTCGGGGGAACACTGAAGCTTTCTTT.

The CDR3 sequence is CASSVQTSAHLFF. The CDR3 bases are TGTGCCAGTAGTGTTCAGACTAGCGCCCATCTTTTCTTC. The chain combines TRBV19 with TRBJ2-1; 8 bases match TRBD2. With 5 bases clipped from V and 16 bases from J, the junction kept 13 bases outside the gene matches. The CDR3 length is 13 residues. Germline loops: CDR1 LNHDA, CDR2 SQIVND (reference sequence). The whole variable domain, remainder taken from reference TRBV19 and TRBJ2-1, is DGGITQSPKYLFRKEGQNVTLSCEQNLNHDAMYWYRQDPGQGLRLIYYSQIVNDFQKGDIAEGYSVSREKKESFPLTVTSAQKNPTAFYLCASSVQTSAHLFFGPGTRLTVL.

This chain connects TRBV20-1 to TRBJ2-4; D is uncertain. CDR3 size: 17 residues. CDR1 and CDR2 from the germline V gene are DFQATT and SNEGSKA (reference sequence). V was shortened by 1 base and J by 0 bases, with 16 bases between the two germline ends. The CDR3 spells CSARADRSGLAKNIQYF. DNA of the CDR3: TGCAGTGCTAGAGCGGATCGATCTGGGTTAGCCAAAAACATTCAGTACTTC.

This clonotype was detected a few times. The CDR3 bases are TGTGCCAGCAGCTTGGGGACAGGGGACGCCTACAATGAGCAGTTCTTC. Protein product: CASSLGTGDAYNEQFF. This chain uses TRBV5-6 with TRBJ2-1; TRBD1 matches at 9 bases. CDR3 size: 16 residues. Germline V gene lookup returns CDR1 SGHDT and CDR2 YYEEEE. The J segment lost 2 bases and the V segment lost 0 bases, leaving 3 bases of the junction unmatched.

A word on this clonotype: A read error may be the cause here, since a much bigger clone is one base away. The V and J genes are TRBV14 and TRBJ1-2, with 7 bases lining up with TRBD1. The junction had 7 bases not matched to a gene; V was cut back by 1 base and J by 5 bases. The length of the CDR3 is 15 residues. Germline values: CDR1 SGHDN, CDR2 FVKESK. The CDR3 bases are TGTGCCAGCAGCCAAGCAGAGGGACAGATGTATGGCTACACCTTC. Encoded protein: CASSQAEGQMYGYTF.

This clonotype appeared many times. The chain combines TRBV28 with TRBJ2-7; 9 bases match TRBD1. Germline lookup yields CDR1 MDHEN and CDR2 SYDVKM. With V trimmed by 7 bases and J by 6 bases, 10 bases remained unmatched. This CDR3 spans 14 amino acids. DNA for the CDR3: TGTGCCAGCACCCCGCCGGGACAGGGTGGCGAGCAGTACTTC. This gives the protein CASTPPGQGGEQYF.

Only a few counts were recorded for this clonotype. In DNA form, the CDR3 reads TGTGCCAGTAGCCTTCGACTAGTGGGATCCGCGCCCTACAATGAGCAGTTCTTC. The encoded protein is CASSLRLVGSAPYNEQFF. This sequence joins TRBV19 and TRBJ2-1; D perhaps matches TRBD2 (6 bases). Germline values: CDR1 LNHDA, CDR2 SQIVND (reference sequence). Between the trimmed V and J ends, which lost 6 bases and 2 bases, there was a span of 23 bases. This CDR3 comprises 18 residues.

In its sample, this clonotype was seen many times. The gene calls are TRBV6-1 and TRBJ2-2; D is possibly TRBD2 (5 bases). V dropped 2 bases and J dropped 6 bases, with 16 bases sitting between them. The length of the CDR3 is 16 residues. Germline-derived CDR1 and CDR2 are MNHNS and SASEGT. CDR3 in amino acids: CASSELRGSLAGELFF. The CDR3 coding sequence is TGTGCCAGCAGTGAACTTCGGGGAAGTTTGGCCGGGGAGCTGTTTTTT.

With regard to this clonotype: With a much larger clone just one base away, this may be a read error. The genes are TRBV12-3 or TRBV12-4 and TRBJ1-2; the D gene is possibly TRBD1 (6 bases). The length of the CDR3 is 15 residues. In nucleotides, the CDR3 is TGTGCCAGCAGTGTCACAGGGATGATCAACTTTGGCTACACCTTC. Translating gives CASSVTGMINFGYTF.

This chain joins TRBV28 and TRBJ2-1; 9 bases are shared with TRBD1. Germline CDR1 is MDHEN and CDR2 is SYDVKM. The CDR3 covers 15 residues. With V trimmed by 6 bases and J by 6 bases, 9 bases remained unmatched. The CDR3 reads CASRQTGGVRNEQFF. CDR3 coding DNA: TGTGCCAGCAGACAGACAGGGGGGGTTCGCAATGAGCAGTTCTTC.

The table lists this clonotype with many counts. The J gene is TRBJ1-6, the V gene TRBV14; weak D call: TRBD1 (5 bases). V was pared by 4 bases and J by 9 bases, with 10 bases between. The CDR3 runs 13 residues. CDR1 and CDR2 (germline): SGHDN, FVKESK. As DNA, the CDR3 is TGTGCCAGCAGCCGTGGGGCAGGTTCACCCCTCCACTTT. Amino acid sequence: CASSRGAGSPLHF.

The chain joins TRBV19 to TRBJ1-1; weak D call: TRBD1 (5 bases). The CDR3 has 14 residues. The V end lost 3 bases, the J end lost 3 bases, and 11 bases lay between the germline ends. CDR1 and CDR2 (germline): LNHDA, SQIVND (reference sequence). The chain's CDR3 is CASSIDSGDTEAFF. The DNA for the CDR3 is TGTGCCAGTAGTATCGACAGCGGGGACACTGAAGCTTTCTTT.

At least ten counts were recorded for this clonotype. The rearrangement links TRBV28 to TRBJ1-1, with 8 bases aligning to TRBD1. CDR3 length equals 14 residues. Unmatched junction bases numbered 9, after V lost 4 bases and J lost 8 bases. Germline-derived CDR1 and CDR2 are MDHEN and SYDVKM. The CDR3 region has the DNA TGTGCCAGCAGTTCCGGGCAGGGGGCGTCGGAAGCTTTCTTT. This encodes CASSSGQGASEAFF.

About this clonotype: One end of the junction does not line up with germline, which may come from a read error. The chain carries TRBV4-1 and TRBJ1-5, with D perhaps matching TRBD1 (5 bases). This CDR3 is 15 amino acids long. The V gene's germline CDR1 is MGHRA and CDR2 YSYEKL. The CDR3 region is CASIQVQGGNQPQHF. CDR3 DNA: TGCGCCAGCATCCAAGTGCAGGGCGGCAATCAGCCCCAGCATTTT.

CDR3 sequence (DNA): TGTGCCACCAGTGACCCCGGGACAGAGGGAGGCTATGGCTACACCTTC. Translation: CATSDPGTEGGYGYTF. The chain uses TRBV24-1 and TRBJ1-2; 7 nucleotides line up with TRBD1. V lost 4 bases and J lost 4; bases outside the gene matches: 11. There are 16 residues in the CDR3. Looked up from germline, CDR1 is KGHDR and CDR2 is SFDVKD.

The chain is built from TRBV7-6 and TRBJ1-4; D remains ambiguous. Trimming took 4 bases from V and 4 from J, leaving 13 bases between them. The CDR3 loop spans 15 amino acids. CDR1 SGHVS and CDR2 FNYEAQ come from the germline V gene. In DNA form, the CDR3 reads TGTGCCAGCAGCTCACGGGCCAAGAGTAATGAAAAACTGTTTTTT. The encoded protein is CASSSRAKSNEKLFF.

At least ten counts were recorded for this clonotype. The V call is TRBV29-1, the J call TRBJ1-1, with D tentatively TRBD1 (5 bases). The V end was cut by 4 bases, the J end by 4 bases, with 10 bases between. The CDR3 loop spans 12 amino acids. Per the germline V gene, CDR1 is SQVTM and CDR2 is ANQGSEA. The CDR3 protein is CSVGSGPTEAFF. CDR3 coding DNA: TGCAGCGTTGGATCGGGGCCCACTGAAGCTTTCTTT.